This T cell receptor beta chain is drawn from a study of shared clonotypes between healthy human individuals (TCRdb year 2020). Concerning the study at large: The cohort comprised a couple of women and a few men aged 18 to 49 years. For each donor, CD4 naive and CD4 memory were each run on three plates, CD8 naive on two plates, and CD8 memory on one plate. Each donor's leukapheresis produced roughly between roughly 0.85 and 9.5 billion PBMCs. Blood TCR repertoires of five healthy adults were deeply sequenced to estimate repertoire size and the extent of clonotype sharing between individuals. To increase sequencing depth and limit assay-specific biases, different laboratories used diverse techniques to prepare libraries and sequence TCR repertoires. What the research found in general, with its limitations: Pairwise subsampling indicated that sequencing depth was expected to affect the degree of clonotype sharing among donors. About 5% of naive CD4, 3.5% of naive CD8, 2.3% of memory CD4, and 0.35% to 0.5% of memory CD8 clonotypes were shared across a few donors. Sampling was restricted to blood, and TCR repertoires in tissues likely differ from the TCR repertoires found in blood. Naive subsets generally had larger estimated clonotype richness than memory subsets did. Clonotypes shared by all four sorted-subset donors showed higher generation probabilities than non-shared clonotypes. Because the study included a small number of donors, the genetic and exposure-history diversity represented was limited. Rarefaction of sorted-subset datasets indicated incomplete sequencing despite the large sequencing depth.

Note on this clone: Its specific antigen is unknown. No much larger clone is present one base from it, and per-base qualities are unavailable.

Using the deep immunoSEQ assay, multiplex PCR amplified TCR CDR3 regions from genomic DNA. Extracted genomic DNA from each cell subset was distributed evenly across all wells of several immunoSEQ 96-well plates, and each plate was treated as a replicate. For sorted subsets, each replicate PCR was loaded with 200 ng genomic DNA, equivalent to 25,000 to 35,000 T cell genomes. The purified libraries were quantified using a Qubit 3.0 fluorometer, sized with a Bioanalyzer 2100, and then quantified again using the KAPA Library Quantification kit. Every immunoSEQ 96-well plate was sequenced on a dedicated single-read 150-cycle Illumina NextSeq 550 flow cell. The authors' pipeline ran thus. Because the immunoSEQ output included only junctional sequences and no quality scores, the filtering could not be the same as the filtering used for full-length reads. Sequences were annotated with PyIR, a Python wrapper for IgBLAST v1.9, using IMGT germline references to assign V/J genes and CDR3. Reads were removed for weak V/J assignments (E-value above 1e-6), missing CDR3, stop codons, out-of-frame junctions, or ambiguous translated residues. V3J clonotypes were defined as sequences sharing the same inferred V gene, J gene, and CDR3 amino acid sequence. Percentage overlap between repertoires was computed as shared unique clonotypes divided by the size of the smaller repertoire. Richness of each repertoire was evaluated using RTK rarefaction, the Chao1 estimator, and Recon v2.1 estimates of unobserved clonotypes. Generation probabilities were computed with OLGA for all TCRbeta clonotypes obtained by the gDNA method from a handful of donors. The clones in this table, taken by TCRdb from immuneACCESS, are in-frame only. Not every clone is retained; where verified, under half of the shortfall comes from an unresolved V gene, and the cause of the rest is unknown. Clone size and the V and J calls come from that table; the DNA yielded D and trimming. This sample comprises fewer than 1.6 million clones, around 98.5% of them detected only once. The biggest ten clones account for roughly 0.36% of the sample.

The donors were healthy, HIV-negative adults with no recently reported acute infections or vaccinations. Only Caucasian adults living in Nashville, Tennessee, USA were represented among the donors. CD4+ T cells were enriched by magnetic negative selection, after which naive cells were positively selected on CD45RA and the negative fraction was taken as the memory subset. Blood was obtained by leukapheresis, after which PBMCs were separated by Ficoll-Histopaque density gradient centrifugation and cryopreserved in liquid nitrogen vapor phase. Analytical flow cytometry was used to check the purity and quantity of each magnetically sorted T cell population. Genomic DNA was isolated from each sorted fraction and quantified by UV absorbance on a Nanodrop 2000c. V sheds 2 bases and J sheds 7 bases, leaving 2 bases between their ends. The CDR3 spans 10 residues, from the cysteine through the phenylalanine. The entry retains the CDR3 DNA only, 30 bases that are in frame from base 1. The germline V gene (reference sequence) provides CDR1 MNHNY and CDR2 SVGAGI.

This sequence originates from a young man in good health. The rearrangement joined TRBV6-6 to TRBJ1-2, with the D gene uncertain. Sequencing input: naive CD4+ T cells sorted from blood. What this sample's cell subset or site label stands for: CD45RA+ positively selected. Read as DNA, the sequence is TGTGCCAGCAGTTACCCTGGCTACACCTTC. Protein translation: CASSYPGYTF.